This T cell receptor beta chain was sequenced for a study of shared clonotypes between healthy human individuals (TCRdb year 2020). In terms of the full investigation: A few men and a couple of women, aged 18 to 49 years, made up the cohort. For each donor, three plates each were used for CD4 naive and CD4 memory, two plates were used for CD8 naive, and one plate was used for CD8 memory. Leukapheresis yielded between about 0.9 and 10 billion PBMCs per donor. Blood TCR repertoires of four to six healthy adults were deeply sequenced to estimate repertoire size and the extent of clonotype sharing between individuals. To increase sequencing depth and limit assay-specific biases, TCR repertoire library preparation and sequencing were carried out by different laboratories using diverse techniques.

The donors were healthy, HIV-negative adults with no recently reported acute infections or vaccinations. Every donor was a Caucasian adult living in Nashville, Tennessee, USA. CD8 memory samples consisted of magnetically selected CD45RO+ cells combined with CCR7-negative CD45RA+ effector memory (TemRA) cells. After blood collection by leukapheresis, PBMCs were isolated using Ficoll-Histopaque density gradient centrifugation and then cryopreserved in the vapor phase of liquid nitrogen. Analytical flow cytometry was used to check the purity and quantity of each magnetically sorted T cell population. Genomic DNA was isolated from each sorted fraction and quantified by UV absorbance on a Nanodrop 2000c. Using the deep immunoSEQ assay, TCR CDR3 regions were amplified from genomic DNA by multiplex PCR. Extracted genomic DNA from each cell subset was spread evenly across all wells of several immunoSEQ 96-well plates, with each plate serving as a replicate. Each replicate PCR for sorted subsets received around 210 ng genomic DNA, equal to 30,000 or so T cell genomes. Purified libraries were measured with a Qubit 3.0 fluorometer, size-checked on a Bioanalyzer 2100, and measured again with the KAPA Library Quantification kit. Every immunoSEQ 96-well plate was sequenced on a dedicated single-read 150-cycle Illumina NextSeq 550 flow cell. Concerning the study's data processing: Because only junctional sequences without quality scores were contained in the immunoSEQ output, filtering matching that applied to full-length reads could not be performed. To assign V/J genes and CDR3, sequences were annotated against IMGT germline references using PyIR, a Python wrapper for IgBLAST v1.9. Reads were filtered out if the reads had weak V/J assignments (E-value above 1e-6), no CDR3, stop codons, out-of-frame junctions, or ambiguous translated residues. V3J clonotypes were defined as sequences sharing an identical inferred V gene, J gene, and CDR3 amino acid sequence. Percentage overlap between repertoires was computed as shared unique clonotypes divided by the size of the smaller repertoire. Richness of each repertoire was evaluated using RTK rarefaction, the Chao1 estimator, and Recon v2.1 estimates of unobserved clonotypes. Generation probabilities were computed with OLGA for all TCRbeta clonotypes obtained by the gDNA method from several donors. The source is immuneACCESS, and TCRdb retained only in-frame sequences with V and J called. Part of the clones is not carried over; for the studies checked, unresolved V genes explain less than half of this, and the remainder is unexplained. The V and J calls and clone size are taken from that table; D and trimming were inferred from the DNA. This sample is represented by under 85,000 clones; 60% to 70% of them were singletons. The ten largest clones add up to around 50% of the sample.

Trimming costs V 3 bases and J 2 bases, and their ends lie 6 bases apart. Including cysteine and phenylalanine, the CDR3 has 13 amino acids. Of all the DNA, just the CDR3 is kept, 39 bases in frame from base 1. The germline V gene supplies CDR1 SGHAT and CDR2 FQNNGV. On the study overall, not on this receptor specifically: Pairwise subsampling led to the expectation that sequencing depth would affect the degree of clonotype sharing among donors. Incomplete sequencing was indicated by rarefaction of sorted-subset datasets, despite the large sequencing depth. The small number of donors limited the genetic and exposure-history diversity represented. Larger estimated clonotype richness was generally found for naive subsets than for memory subsets. Higher generation probabilities were observed for clonotypes shared by all four sorted-subset donors than for non-shared clonotypes. About 5% of naive CD4, approximately 3.7% of naive CD8, roughly 2.5% of memory CD4, and roughly 0.4% of memory CD8 clonotypes were shared across four donors. Only blood was sampled, and tissue TCR repertoires likely differ from those in blood.

In regard to this clone: Its antigen specificity is not known. The record has no base qualities; no much larger clone is one base away.

The sequence came from a man aged 25 to 40 in good health. Here the chain combines TRBV11-2 and TRBJ2-3; the D gene is unclear. The sample comprised memory CD8+ T cells sorted from blood. The cell subset or site label of this sample denotes: CD45RO+ cells pooled with CCR7-negative TemRA cells. DNA sequence: TGTGCCAGCAGCTTGAGAGTCACAGATACGCAGTATTTT. Its protein product is CASSLRVTDTQYF.